A selection of T cell receptor beta chains follows, all from one sample in a study of cytomegalovirus exposure and HLA in healthy donors. TCRdb keeps only in-frame clones here, not all; method: immunoSEQ multiplex PCR. The profile shows about 140,000 clones, approximately 80% of them singletons. The sequenced material came from PBMCs. Receptors were obtained from a man aged 25-45 years in good health and CMV-seropositive. CDR3s include the opening cysteine and the closing phenylalanine or tryptophan.

TRBJ2-3 TRBV9 CASSVAGADTQYF
TRBJ2-1 TRBV18 CASSPPGGSWDNEQFF
TRBJ1-3 TRBV7-2 CASSLAPGQGLSGNTIYF
TRBJ2-7 TRBV4-1 CASSQGDGGYEQYF
TRBJ1-1 TRBV5-6 CASSLGTGSNTEAFF
TRBJ1-2 TRBV5-1 CASSPRGGLDYGYTF
TRBJ1-1 TRBV29-1 CSAGTGGTEAFF
TRBJ2-3 TRBV5-1 CASRPGLAGSTTVTDTQYF
TRBJ1-1 TRBV5-1 CASSLSFTEAFF
TRBJ1-2 TRBV4-3 CASSHTPGQGYYGYTF
TRBJ2-3 TRBV6-6 CASSPARTRAGDTQYF
TRBJ2-6 TRBV7-3 CASSLRGDSSGANVLTF
TRBJ2-7 TRBV6-1 CASSEGGGRSYEQYF
TRBJ2-7 TRBV2 CASSEGQQGASEQYF
TRBJ1-1 TRBV2 CASSDRGVIGGTEAFF
TRBJ2-6 TRBV23-1 CATPGQGFSGANVLTF
TRBJ1-2 TRBV2 CAVGQRKPYGYTF
TRBJ2-1 TRBV5-4 CASSLAVRGKNEQFF
TRBJ2-3 TRBV18 CASSPPGSSTDTQYF
TRBJ1-2 TRBV5-1 CASSTGQGRYGYTF
TRBJ2-7 TRBV6-4 CASSVQGGYEQYF
TRBJ2-7 TRBV2 CASSYVLADSYEQYF
TRBJ1-1 TRBV5-4 CASSRGFLGTLEAFF
TRBJ2-7 TRBV5-1 CASSLDFSIATYEQYF
TRBJ2-5 TRBV10-3 CAISVTSGAYRAQYF
TRBJ1-2 TRBV4-3 CASSQGRGGSYGYTF
TRBJ1-1 TRBV2 CASRPGTANTEAFF
TRBJ1-4 TRBV5-1 CASSLAFHEKLFF
TRBJ2-7 TRBV7-5 CVRITYQTTSHYEQYF
TRBJ2-1 TRBV7-7 CASSSQLFTEQFF
TRBJ2-5 TRBV4-1 CASSQDRGVVVQETQYF
TRBJ2-7 TRBV7-9 CASSYVMGQAREQYF
TRBJ1-4 TRBV7-8 CASGESWEKLFF
TRBJ2-1 TRBV2 CASSLDRVKFF
TRBJ1-1 TRBV29-1 CSVELDTAVNTEAFF
TRBJ2-3 TRBV5-1 CASSLGGKTGTQYF
TRBJ1-1 TRBV19 CASNTVNTEAFF
TRBJ1-1 TRBV19 CASRSGSEAFF
TRBJ2-2 TRBV11-2 CASSSLRGDTGELFF
TRBJ1-5 TRBV27 CASSLYRGHNQPQHF
TRBJ1-2 TRBV29-1 CSGKQGDIRGGYTF
TRBJ2-7 TRBV27 CASSPTSLQVYGQYF
TRBJ1-5 TRBV2 CASTPNRGTFGNQPQHF
TRBJ2-1 TRBV7-7 CASSPTIGNEQFF
TRBJ1-1 TRBV2 CASKGQENTEAFF
TRBJ1-6 TRBV18 CASSPGTGGSPLHF
TRBJ2-7 TRBV5-4 CASSLGGPRDEQYF
TRBJ1-1 TRBV5-1 CASSLGQYEAFF
TRBJ2-1 TRBV10-3 CAISRLGEYNEQFF
TRBJ2-1 TRBV5-5 CASSLASPEQFF
TRBJ2-7 TRBV28 CASNRASSGHYEQYF
TRBJ2-5 TRBV5-1 CASSKGAAQETQYF
TRBJ2-3 TRBV7-2 CASSSRLVLPDTQYF
TRBJ1-2 TRBV28 CASSLDGNYGYTF